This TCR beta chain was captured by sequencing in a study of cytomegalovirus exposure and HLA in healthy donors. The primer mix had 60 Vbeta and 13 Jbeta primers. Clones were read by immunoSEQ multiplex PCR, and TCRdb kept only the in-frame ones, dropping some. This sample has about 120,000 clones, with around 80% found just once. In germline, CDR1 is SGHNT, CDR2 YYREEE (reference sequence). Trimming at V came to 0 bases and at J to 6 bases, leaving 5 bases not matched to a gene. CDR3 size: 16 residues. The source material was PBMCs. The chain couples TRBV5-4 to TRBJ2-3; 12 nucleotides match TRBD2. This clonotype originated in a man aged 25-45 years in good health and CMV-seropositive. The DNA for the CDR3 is TGTGCCAGCAGCTTGGATACTAGCGGGGGGACGGATACGCAGTATTTT. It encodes CASSLDTSGGTDTQYF.